This T cell receptor beta chain was sequenced in a study of technical replicates of blood from a few donors (dated by TCRdb to 2016 to 2017). Receptor libraries were prepared by the immunoSEQ multiplex PCR assay. Not all clones reach the TCRdb copy of this immuneACCESS table, which keeps in-frame sequences only. Checked studies attribute under half of the gap to unresolved V genes and leave the rest unexplained. This sample has about 74,000 clones in its table, and under 97% of those were observed once. The ten most abundant clones make up roughly 0.36% of the sample. On this clone itself: Its binding antigen is unknown. One base away there is no much larger clone; base qualities are not given.

The sequenced sample was T cells isolated from PBMCs. This sequence originates from a human donor in good health.

Read as DNA, the sequence is TGTGCCAGCGGTAGGGCGGGACAGGGATACGAGCAGTACTTC. Its protein product is CASGRAGQGYEQYF. The chain is encoded by TRBV6-5 joined to TRBJ2-7; TRBD1 matches 9 bases in the middle. In the germline V gene, CDR1 corresponds to MNHEY and CDR2 to SVGAGI. Here V drops 8 bases and J drops 4 bases, and the junction holds 9 bases not matched to any gene. The CDR3 holds 14 amino acids from the cysteine to the phenylalanine. Only CDR3 DNA remains: 42 bases, in frame from the first base.